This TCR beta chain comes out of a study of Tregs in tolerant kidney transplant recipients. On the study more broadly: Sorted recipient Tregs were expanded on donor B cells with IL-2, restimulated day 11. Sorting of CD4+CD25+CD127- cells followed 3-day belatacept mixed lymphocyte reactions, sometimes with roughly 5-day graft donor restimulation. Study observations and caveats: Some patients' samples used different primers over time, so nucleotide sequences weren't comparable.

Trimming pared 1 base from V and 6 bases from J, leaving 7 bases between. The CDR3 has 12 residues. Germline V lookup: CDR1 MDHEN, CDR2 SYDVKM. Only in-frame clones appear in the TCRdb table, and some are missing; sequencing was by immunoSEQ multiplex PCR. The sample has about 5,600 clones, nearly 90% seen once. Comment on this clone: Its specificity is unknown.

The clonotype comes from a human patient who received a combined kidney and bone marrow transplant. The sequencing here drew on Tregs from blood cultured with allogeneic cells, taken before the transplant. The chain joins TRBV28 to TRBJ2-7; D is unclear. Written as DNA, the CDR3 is TGTGCCAGCAGTTTATCGCAGTTCGAGCAGTACTTC. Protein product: CASSLSQFEQYF.